This T cell receptor beta chain was captured by sequencing in a study of a mutant IDH1 vaccine in newly diagnosed glioma. Time point in this sample: baseline, week 1 (first vaccination visit). Treatment given: pre-vaccination baseline after standard-of-care therapy. Libraries were prepared by immunoSEQ multiplex PCR; TCRdb keeps only in-frame clonotypes and omits some of them. The sample shows 50,000 to 65,000 clones, about 74% of them seen only once. Germline V gene data show CDR1 as SGHNT and CDR2 as YYREEE (reference sequence). V was clipped by 4 bases and J by 5 bases, with 16 bases between them. The CDR3 length is 14 residues.

The origin of this receptor is a woman in her thirties or forties with glioma. The rearrangement joins TRBV5-4 to TRBJ2-7; D is unresolved. Here the sequenced sample was PBMCs, taken from a glioma patient treated with radiotherapy, temozolomide or both. The CDR3 sequence is CASSQQLGKDEQYF. For the CDR3, the DNA is TGTGCCAGCAGCCAACAGCTGGGGAAGGACGAGCAGTACTTC. Full variable domain (rest looked up from reference TRBV5-4 and TRBJ2-7): ETGVTQSPTHLIKTRGQQVTLRCSSQSGHNTVSWYQQALGQGPQFIFQYYREEENGRGNFPPRFSGLQFPNYSSELNVNALELDDSALYLCASSQQLGKDEQYFGPGTRLTVT.